This T cell receptor (beta chain) is from a study of blood T cell repertoires in COVID-19. Study information: The United States, Italy and Spain provided the acute and convalescent COVID-19 samples. PBMCs, B-cell-depleted T cells, or T cells were the source of the cDNA or gDNA that made up the material.

The Seattle patients, enrolled during active infection, were followed longitudinally. The table came from immunoSEQ multiplex PCR; TCRdb's copy has only in-frame clones and leaves some out. The table shows about 200,000 clones, with 92% occurring only once. Trimming took 3 bases from V and 0 from J; bases not matched to a gene: 5. The CDR3 is made up of 15 amino acids. Per germline, CDR1 SGDLS and CDR2 YYNGEE. This clonotype originated in a man aged 55 to 70 with COVID-19, enrolled during active disease. Sequencing was done on a sample of peripheral blood. This chain uses TRBV9 with TRBJ1-1, with 7 bases identical to TRBD1. This CDR3 is CASSAQTGMNTEAFF. In DNA, the CDR3 is TGTGCCAGCAGCGCCCAGACAGGGATGAACACTGAAGCTTTCTTT. Combining the CDR3 with reference TRBV9 and TRBJ1-1 gives the whole variable domain DSGVTQTPKHLITATGQRVTLRCSPRSGDLSVYWYQQSLDQGLQFLIQYYNGEERAKGNILERFSAQQFPDLHSELNLSSLELGDSALYFCASSAQTGMNTEAFFGQGTRLTVV.